A single sample gave rise to the 29 T cell receptor beta chains below, sequenced in a study of blood T cell repertoires in COVID-19. TCRdb's table, derived via immunoSEQ multiplex PCR, lists solely in-frame clones and lacks some. In the table there are 55,000 to 80,000 clones, about three quarters of which are singletons. Sequenced sample: peripheral blood. Source of these receptors: a human donor in a cohort sampled during active COVID-19.

The chain recombines TRBV6-5 with TRBJ1-2; 10 bases line up with TRBD1. Germline values: CDR1 MNHEY, CDR2 SVGAGI. Germline trimming cut 0 bases from V and 5 bases from J; bases unmatched to any gene: 6. This CDR3 has 16 residues. The CDR3 sequence is CASSYSMRGQGYGYTF. The DNA for the CDR3 is TGTGCCAGCAGTTACTCGATGAGGGGACAGGGGTATGGCTACACCTTC.

The chain uses TRBV30 and TRBJ1-4; D is unclear. V dropped 0 bases and J dropped 12 bases, with 17 bases sitting between them. This CDR3 has 14 amino acids. Germline lookup yields CDR1 GTSNPN and CDR2 SVGIG (reference sequence). The CDR3 sequence: CAWSVGRNLVELFF. CDR3 bases: TGTGCCTGGAGTGTTGGGAGGAACTTAGTGGAACTGTTTTTT.

The V gene is TRBV25-1, the J gene TRBJ1-3; no definite D call. Germline V gene lookup returns CDR1 MGHDK and CDR2 SYGVNS. The CDR3 totals 15 residues. V was pared by 3 bases and J by 4 bases, with 13 bases between. The CDR3 protein is CASSDSGGSGNTIYF. CDR3 nucleotides: TGTGCCAGCAGTGATAGTGGAGGGTCCGGAAACACCATATATTTT.

The chain couples TRBV5-8 to TRBJ2-1, with a tentative D call TRBD1 (5 bases). Germline values: CDR1 SGHTS, CDR2 YDEGEE. This CDR3 contains 16 residues. V was pared by 6 bases and J by 7 bases, with 23 bases between. CDR3 sequence: CASKPSTEFSINEQFF. The CDR3 nucleotides are TGTGCCAGCAAACCGTCGACAGAGTTTTCCATTAATGAGCAGTTCTTC. Complete variable domain (other parts from reference TRBV5-8 and TRBJ2-1): EAGVTQSPTHLIKTRGQQATLRCSPISGHTSVYWYQQALGLGLQFLLWYDEGEERNRGNFPPRFSGRQFPNYSSELNVNALELEDSALYLCASKPSTEFSINEQFFGPGTRLTVL.

The CDR3 sequence is CASSPGTGEGYTF. DNA of the CDR3: TGTGCCAGCAGCCCCGGGACAGGGGAAGGCTACACCTTC. V is TRBV6-5 and J is TRBJ1-2; 10 nucleotides agree with TRBD1. Germline V gene lookup returns CDR1 MNHEY and CDR2 SVGAGI. The J segment lost 8 bases and the V segment lost 6 bases, leaving 6 bases of the junction unmatched. CDR3 length: 13 amino acids.

The chain couples TRBV6-5 to TRBJ1-5, with 8 bases matching TRBD1. Germline values: CDR1 MNHEY, CDR2 SVGAGI. V gave up 5 bases and J gave up 9 bases; unmatched junction bases: 9. CDR3 length: 14 amino acids. The CDR3 sequence is CASSTTGGDRPQHF. The CDR3 coding sequence is TGTGCCAGCAGTACCACAGGGGGAGATCGGCCCCAGCATTTT.

This clone was seen more than once but under ten times. This sequence joins TRBV28 and TRBJ2-1; 9 bases line up with TRBD2. Germline CDR1 is MDHEN and CDR2 is SYDVKM. Trimming took 5 bases from V and 3 from J; bases not matched to a gene: 11. The length of the CDR3 is 17 residues. The DNA for the CDR3 is TGTGCCAGCAGTGCGGTGGGAGCGGGGGGAGTCTACAATGAGCAGTTCTTC. This translates into CASSAVGAGGVYNEQFF. Combining the CDR3 with reference TRBV28 and TRBJ2-1 gives the whole variable domain DVKVTQSSRYLVKRTGEKVFLECVQDMDHENMFWYRQDPGLGLRLIYFSYDVKMKEKGDIPEGYSVSREKKERFSLILESASTNQTSMYLCASSAVGAGGVYNEQFFGPGTRLTVL.

The chain combines TRBV7-9 with TRBJ1-5, with D possibly TRBD1 on 5 matching bases. Germline CDR1 is SEHNR and CDR2 is FQNEAQ (reference sequence). V lost 5 bases and J lost 5, with 13 bases in between. The CDR3 has 14 amino acids. The CDR3 loop is CASSLGGFDQPQHF. The DNA for the CDR3 is TGTGCCAGCAGCCTCGGGGGGTTCGATCAGCCCCAGCATTTT. Using reference TRBV7-9 and TRBJ1-5 for the parts outside the CDR3, the full variable domain is DTGVSQNPRHKITKRGQNVTFRCDPISEHNRLYWYRQTLGQGPEFLTYFQNEAQLEKSRLLSDRFSAERPKGSFSTLEIQRTEQGDSAMYLCASSLGGFDQPQHFGDGTRLSIL.

The J gene is TRBJ1-1, the V gene TRBV20-1, with D possibly TRBD1 on 6 matching bases. CDR1 and CDR2 from the germline V gene are DFQATT and SNEGSKA (reference sequence). Trimming took off 3 bases at V and 0 bases at J, with 17 bases between the two ends. This CDR3 has 16 residues. The CDR3 loop is CSASLVGAQLNTEAFF. CDR3 bases: TGCAGTGCTAGTTTGGTGGGGGCGCAGTTGAACACTGAAGCTTTCTTT.

J is TRBJ2-1 and V is TRBV12-5; 12 bases are shared with TRBD1. Germline loops: CDR1 LGHNT, CDR2 FRNRAP. With 1 base clipped from V and 15 bases from J, the junction kept 4 bases outside the gene matches. This CDR3 comprises 13 residues. The CDR3 region has the DNA TGTGCTAGTGGTTTGGAGGGACAGGGGGCTGTGTTCTTC. Its translation is CASGLEGQGAVFF.

The chain employs TRBV30 and TRBJ1-2; D is undetermined. V lost 3 bases and J 0 bases, leaving 8 bases between the germline ends. Per germline, CDR1 GTSNPN and CDR2 SVGIG (reference sequence). This CDR3 is built from 13 residues. The DNA of the CDR3 is TGTGCCTGGAGCGCCCAGACTAACTATGGCTACACCTTC. Translating gives CAWSAQTNYGYTF.

The gene calls are TRBV6-2 or TRBV6-3 and TRBJ1-1, with D possibly being TRBD1 (5 bases). The germline gives CDR1 MNHEY, CDR2 SVGEGT. Trimming cost V 4 bases and J 5 bases, with 8 bases left between them. The CDR3 runs 12 residues. The CDR3 region has the DNA TGTGCCAGCAGTTTTCGACAGACTGAAGCTTTCTTT. Protein: CASSFRQTEAFF.

The chain combines TRBV5-6 with TRBJ2-2, with 7 positions matching TRBD2. CDR3 length equals 14 residues. J was trimmed by 4 bases and V by 1 base; bases with no gene match: 1. Germline values: CDR1 SGHDT, CDR2 YYEEEE. CDR3 DNA sequence: TGTGCCAGCAGCTTGTCGGGGGGCACCGGGGAGCTGTTTTTT. Translated: CASSLSGGTGELFF.

The V and J genes are TRBV9 and TRBJ2-2; D unclear. This CDR3 has 14 amino acids. Trimming removed 0 bases at V and 1 base at J, with 4 bases between. Looked up from germline, CDR1 is SGDLS and CDR2 is YYNGEE. The CDR3 nucleotides are TGTGCCAGCAGCGTAGACTTGAACACCGGGGAGCTGTTTTTT. Protein product: CASSVDLNTGELFF.

The gene calls are TRBV4-2 and TRBJ2-7; D perhaps matches TRBD2 (6 bases). The V and J ends lost 1 base and 0 bases respectively, with 10 bases between them. Germline V gives CDR1 LGHNA, CDR2 YNFKEQ. The CDR3 covers 15 residues. DNA of the CDR3: TGTGCCAGCAGCCAAGCGTTAGCGGTCTCCTACGAGCAGTACTTC. This codes for CASSQALAVSYEQYF.

This chain joins TRBV19 and TRBJ2-3; 9 bases match TRBD1. V shed 9 bases, J shed 3 bases, and the junction held 10 bases outside the gene matches. The CDR3 is 15 amino acids. In germline, CDR1 is LNHDA, CDR2 SQIVND (reference sequence). CDR3 nucleotide sequence: TGTGCCAGCAAAACCGGGACAGGGAAGACAGATACGCAGTATTTT. Its translation: CASKTGTGKTDTQYF.

V gene TRBV14 combines with J gene TRBJ2-2; TRBD1 matches at 12 bases. J gave up 7 bases and V 5 bases, and 8 bases lay outside the gene matches. The CDR3 contains 16 residues. Germline CDR1 SGHDN, CDR2 FVKESK. CDR3 loop: CASSSPGQGALGELFF. The CDR3 region has the DNA TGTGCCAGCAGCTCGCCGGGACAGGGGGCTCTCGGGGAGCTGTTTTTT.

The chain recombines TRBV7-3 with TRBJ2-1; maybe TRBD2 (5 bases). The V end lost 5 bases, the J end lost 5 bases, and 10 bases lay between the germline ends. The CDR3 sequence is 13 residues long. Germline V gene data show CDR1 as SGHTA and CDR2 as FQGTGA. CDR3: CASSPPGNNEQFF. DNA for the CDR3: TGTGCCAGCAGCCCCCCGGGGAACAATGAGCAGTTCTTC.

The DNA for the CDR3 is TGTGCCAGCAGCGTCGGGACAGGGAGTCAGCCCCAGCATTTT. Translating it yields CASSVGTGSQPQHF. The chain combines TRBV9 with TRBJ1-5, with TRBD1 matching over 9 bases. Germline values: CDR1 SGDLS, CDR2 YYNGEE. The CDR3 spans 14 residues. The V gene end was trimmed by 2 bases and the J gene end by 6 bases; junction bases not matched to a gene: 3. The variable domain in full, completed from reference TRBV9 and TRBJ1-5, reads DSGVTQTPKHLITATGQRVTLRCSPRSGDLSVYWYQQSLDQGLQFLIQYYNGEERAKGNILERFSAQQFPDLHSELNLSSLELGDSALYFCASSVGTGSQPQHFGDGTRLSIL.

This clone came up once. The rearrangement uses TRBV25-1 and TRBJ2-5; unclear D gene. Germline CDR1 reads MGHDK; CDR2 reads SYGVNS. V was shortened by 5 bases and J by 2 bases, with 12 bases between the two germline ends. The CDR3 extends over 14 amino acids. The CDR3 spells CASSFGGPQETQYF. CDR3 bases: TGTGCCAGCAGTTTTGGCGGTCCACAAGAGACCCAGTACTTC.

The rearrangement uses TRBV7-8 and TRBJ2-1; D may be TRBD1 (6 bases). Germline CDR1 and CDR2: SGHVS and FQNEAQ. Trimming removed 5 bases at V and 2 bases at J, with 16 bases between. This CDR3 comprises 16 residues. The CDR3 loop reads CASSAYQQGPYNEQFF. The CDR3 DNA is TGTGCCAGCAGCGCCTACCAACAGGGCCCCTACAATGAGCAGTTCTTC.

The gene calls are TRBV5-1 and TRBJ2-2; no clear D gene. CDR3 length: 13 residues. Per the germline V gene, CDR1 is SGHRS and CDR2 is YFSETQ. Trimming shortened V by 1 base and J by 3 bases, and 4 bases separated the two germline ends. The DNA for the CDR3 is TGCGCCAGCAGCTTGATAGACACCGGGGAGCTGTTTTTT. Its translation is CASSLIDTGELFF.

This clone was observed many times. For the CDR3, the DNA is TGCAGCGCCATGCAGGGGAGCAGAAACACCATATATTTT. This encodes CSAMQGSRNTIYF. The chain uses TRBV29-1 and TRBJ1-3; the D gene is possibly TRBD1 (6 bases). Germline lookup yields CDR1 SQVTM and CDR2 ANQGSEA. With 7 bases removed from V and 5 bases from J, the gap between germline ends came to 15 bases. The length of the CDR3 is 13 residues. Using reference TRBV29-1 and TRBJ1-3 for the parts outside the CDR3, the full variable domain is SAVISQKPSRDICQRGTSLTIQCQVDSQVTMMFWYRQQPGQSLTLIATANQGSEATYESGFVIDKFPISRPNLTFSTLTVSNMSPEDSSIYLCSAMQGSRNTIYFGEGSWLTVV.

This chain links TRBV5-4 with TRBJ2-7; 10 bases fit TRBD2. The CDR3 sequence is 15 residues long. With V trimmed by 2 bases and J by 1 base, 3 bases remained unmatched. Germline assignment: CDR1 SGHNT and CDR2 YYREEE (reference sequence). The CDR3 DNA sequence: TGTGCCAGCAGCTTAGATAGCGGGGGGTCCTACGAGCAGTACTTC. Its translation is CASSLDSGGSYEQYF.

This chain connects TRBV29-1 to TRBJ1-1; no definite D call. This CDR3 is 13 amino acids long. V shed 8 bases and J shed 1 base, with 14 bases lying between them. Germline lookup yields CDR1 SQVTM and CDR2 ANQGSEA. In DNA, the CDR3 is TGCAGCTTTGTACCGTGGCAGAACACTGAAGCTTTCTTT. This codes for CSFVPWQNTEAFF.

This clone was detected a few times. The rearrangement links TRBV28 to TRBJ1-5, with 11 bases identical to TRBD1. Germline assignment: CDR1 MDHEN and CDR2 SYDVKM. This CDR3 has 18 residues. The V gene end was trimmed by 6 bases and the J gene end by 1 base; junction bases not matched to a gene: 11. CDR3 nucleotides: TGTGCCAGCAGGGGGGGGACAGGGGGATATATCAGCAATCAGCCCCAGCATTTT. Its translation is CASRGGTGGYISNQPQHF.

The genes are TRBV7-2 and TRBJ2-3; TRBD1 aligns across 7 bases. This CDR3 has 14 residues. The junction had 6 bases not matched to a gene; V was cut back by 8 bases and J by 1 base. Germline CDR1 SGHTA, CDR2 FQGNSA. The CDR3 DNA is TGTGCCAGCGTAACCGGGACAGGCACAGATACGCAGTATTTT. Translating it yields CASVTGTGTDTQYF.

The V gene is TRBV5-1, the J gene TRBJ1-1; TRBD1 matches at 11 bases. The CDR3 is 13 amino acids. Germline V gives CDR1 SGHRS, CDR2 YFSETQ. The V segment lost 0 bases and the J segment 10 bases; nucleotides outside the gene matches: 2. The CDR3 spells CASSLGTGGSAFF. In nucleotides, the CDR3 is TGCGCCAGCAGCTTGGGGACAGGGGGCTCAGCTTTCTTT.

This chain connects TRBV5-5 to TRBJ1-1; D may be TRBD1 (6 bases). V shed 7 bases and J shed 1 base, with 20 bases lying between them. CDR1 and CDR2 from the germline V gene are SGHKS and YYEKEE (reference sequence). CDR3 length: 16 amino acids. This CDR3 reads CASRKGGIGANTEAFF. CDR3 nucleotide sequence: TGTGCCAGCCGAAAGGGGGGGATTGGAGCGAACACTGAAGCTTTCTTT.